The text below deals with one T cell receptor (beta chain). This clone appeared a single time. The clone's antigen remains unknown. Base qualities are not recorded, but no much larger clone differs from it by a single base. V is shortened by 6 bases, J by 0 bases, and the region joining them spans 15 bases. From the cysteine through the phenylalanine, the CDR3 covers 15 amino acids. The kept DNA is CDR3 alone, 45 bases in frame from the first base. The germline V gene (reference sequence) provides CDR1 MNHNY and CDR2 SVGAGI. The source of the sample is a study of cytomegalovirus exposure and HLA in healthy donors (dated 2017 in TCRdb). Broadly, across the study: In an earlier analysis of 587 of the donors, 250 to 350 Gb of sequence data and 90 million to 120 million unique TCR beta sequences from about 179 million T cells were reported. A later analysis re-examined previously published TCR beta repertoires from about 670 donors and added high-resolution HLA genotyping to investigate patterns of TCR occurrence. Rather than drawing on any new phenotypic data, the later analysis identified candidate immune exposures from TCR beta sequences and the way those sequences occurred across donors. The study profiled the T cell repertoires of fewer than 850 subjects by immunosequencing and related them to cytomegalovirus serostatus. Among 398 genotyped donors of the cohort, an average of 235,054 unique TCR beta nucleotide sequences were sequenced per donor, about a sixth of them non-productive. All discovery cohort repertoires had been generated on a single sequencing platform. Both class I and class II loci were covered by HLA typing, at four-digit resolution. An early release that covered fewer than 800 HLA-typed donors contained approximately 290 gigabases of sequencing data and tens of millions of unique TCR sequences. The study aimed to test whether cataloging public T cell receptors could reveal signatures of past pathogen exposure. The number of typed donors differed by locus: about 620-640 for A, B, C, DRB1 and DQB1; 522 for DQA1; approximately 610 for DPA1; and about 450 for DPB1. Among the roughly 400 genotyped donors, roughly 80% belonged to the genetic ancestry cluster associated with self-reported Caucasian donors. Genome-wide SNP genotypes for about 60% of the roughly 700 donors were used in a later genetic analysis, which treated that subset as a discovery cohort. Besides the first cohort of 550 to 750 subjects, a separate validation cohort made up of roughly 120 different subjects was used. An earlier analysis of about 620 of the donors applied high-throughput TCR beta sequencing to assess whether each TCR beta V gene segment acted as functional or pseudogenic. Donor age, sex, ethnicity and CMV serostatus were collected together with the repertoire data. Several DR-DQ haplotypes were handled as single units for association and clustering because linkage in the cohort was strong. High-throughput TCR immunosequencing, statistical association of individual TCRs with disease status, and machine learning were combined to predict cytomegalovirus infection status.

The library came from the immunoSEQ multiplex PCR assay. For the multiplex PCR, a mixture combining 60 forward primers for TCR Vbeta segments and 13 reverse primers for TCR Jbeta segments was used. A multiplex PCR assay on genomic DNA amplified the CDR3 region of rearranged TCR beta genes. On the Illumina HiSeq System, the amplified TCR beta libraries were sequenced as 87-base-pair reads. The source study handled its data this way. In a later analysis, 70 million to 95 million unique TCR beta chains were counted across the roughly 610 repertoires, and around 10 million of these chains were shared by at least two donors. Raw reads were error-corrected and collapsed into unique sequences by a nearest-neighbor algorithm in which closely related sequences were merged to remove PCR and sequencing errors. CDR3 sequences were aligned to IMGT reference sequences to assign V, D and J gene segments. For a sequence to be retained, a match of at least six nucleotides was required to both a V gene segment and a J gene segment. Rearrangements were classified as productive when the CDR3 lacked stop codons and remained in frame with V and J, and all other rearrangements were classified as non-productive. Following IMGT convention, CDR3 was defined as the stretch from the second conserved V-encoded cysteine to the conserved J-encoded phenylalanine. The earlier analysis of about 610 of the donors excluded sequences that lacked an unambiguous match to a single V gene segment. An earlier analysis of 500 to 600 of the donors classified V segments as functional when productive rearrangements were above 56.7% and as segregating when the standard deviation between donors was above 5%. A statistical classification framework was developed to diagnose cytomegalovirus status using the catalog of TCR beta chain sequences. V and J gene assignment, in a later analysis, came from comparing TCR nucleotide sequences with IMGT/GENE-DB human TR gene sequences. Using the TCRdist pipeline, a later analysis assigned CDR3 sequences along with most-parsimonious VDJ recombination scenarios. In a later analysis, each TCR beta chain was defined by its CDR3 amino acid sequence together with its V-gene family, and reads lacking a unique V-gene family were excluded. A later analysis removed several hundred highly shared, low-generation-probability nucleotide sequences to deal with suspected cross-contamination and a sequencing artifact. In a later analysis, a clonal expansion index was calculated for each public chain from normalized within-repertoire ranks of inferred template counts. In a later analysis, generation probabilities were computed using a VDJ recombination model fitted to out-of-frame rearrangements, and the results were checked against IGoR. Hypergeometric tests were used in a later analysis to score TCR-TCR, TCR-HLA and TCR-CMV co-occurrence, with a repertoire-size bias correction applied to the TCR pairs. To estimate false discovery rates, a later analysis permuted the HLA or CMV assignments 20 times. In a later analysis, co-occurring TCRs were grouped using DBSCAN, with TCRdist sequence similarity added in when clustering inside HLA-allele-positive subsets. Repertoires with fewer than 30,000 or more than 120,000 public chains, plus five repertoires with anomalous nucleotide sharing, were excluded from co-occurrence clustering. Entries here come from immuneACCESS through TCRdb and include only in-frame sequences with V and J called. Some clones fail to appear in such tables; in the studies checked, an unresolved V gene covers under half of the shortfall, and the cause of the remainder is unknown. The V and J calls and clone size were taken over from that table, and D and trimming were inferred from the DNA. In this sample the table shows around 100,000 clones, about 68% of which occur a single time. Clones ranked in the top ten supply 3.5% to 4% of the sample.

Points the paper makes about the study in general: In a later analysis, TCR association rates were found to vary across HLA loci, with the most associated TCRs seen for DRB1 alleles and the fewest for HLA-C alleles. According to a later analysis, most CMV-associated TCR beta chains appeared to be HLA-restricted, and the HLA associations seemed to be driven largely by CMV exposure. Strong co-occurrence of HLA alleles, especially DR and DQ, made assigning TCR associations to individual alleles difficult. According to the authors, the approach could potentially be generalized to other disease states and immunological phenotypes. This cohort had only TCR beta chains sequenced, and the lack of alpha or paired-chain data limited which features could be detected. Most TCR sequences were seen in very few donors, while some public TCRs were found in many individuals. In a later genetic analysis, a missense DCLRE1C variant was associated with V-gene and J-gene trimming of TCR beta chains, and the association was replicated in an independent cohort. In vitro tests confirmed that a few of the cytomegalovirus-associated TCR beta chains recognize cytomegalovirus antigens. According to a later genetic analysis, donors in an Asian-associated ancestry cluster had fewer N-insertions in productive TCRs than the roughly 700-donor mean. The earlier analysis of approximately 540 of the donors excluded roughly 17 rarely observed V segments, including chromosome 9 orphons, because counts were too low. In a later analysis, HLA-associated TCR beta chains were found to be more clonally expanded and to have lower generation probabilities than equally common non-associated chains. In the study, 150 to 200 TCR beta chains were listed as associated with cytomegalovirus. Correlated functional status among segregating V segments might be attributable to linkage disequilibrium, but an unknown experimental factor could not be ruled out. Sequencing depth was assumed to be roughly uniform across donors in the presence/absence analyses, though that assumption may not hold. Some IMGT-functional V segments, including TRBV6-2 and TRBV6-3, could not be distinguished by the 87-base-pair reads and were therefore excluded. A later analysis associated approximately 17,000 TCR beta sequences with specific HLA alleles at a false discovery rate of 0.05. A further reported finding was that TCR beta sequences accurately predicted the HLA-A and HLA-B alleles for most subjects in the first cohort. The sequencing pipeline was judged likely to have produced a cluster of highly shared sequence variants as a technical artifact. Immune exposure information for the cohort was limited to CMV serostatus. In both the original and validation cohorts, the classifier was reported to diagnose cytomegalovirus status with high specificity and sensitivity. A later analysis reported that several top co-occurrence clusters appeared linked to parvovirus B19, influenza, CMV and Epstein-Barr virus. Because HLA typing was missing for some donors at each locus, association tests included only the typed subset. Broadly in line with IMGT annotations, most TCR beta V segments showed up in productive rearrangements about 90% or about 30% of the time in an earlier analysis of several hundred of the donors.

The cohort consisted of 650 to 850 healthy bone marrow donors. All cohort members were sampled while nominally healthy, although unrecorded immune exposures were likely present. The donor was CMV seropositive and was included in the group of some 290 seropositive cohort members. A peripheral blood sample was collected from each donor, and TCR beta sequencing was performed on peripheral blood mononuclear cells. Genomic DNA extraction from the blood cell samples was performed with the Qiagen DNeasy Blood Extraction Kit. The receptor was derived from a man aged 25 to 40 in good health and CMV-seropositive. In this chain, TRBV6-6 is recombined with TRBJ2-7; the D gene is perhaps TRBD2, on 7 matching bases. Sequences were obtained from PBMCs. The DNA reads as follows: TGTGCCAGCAGGACTTCGGGGGGCCTCTCCTACGAGCAGTACTTC. Its protein is CASRTSGGLSYEQYF.